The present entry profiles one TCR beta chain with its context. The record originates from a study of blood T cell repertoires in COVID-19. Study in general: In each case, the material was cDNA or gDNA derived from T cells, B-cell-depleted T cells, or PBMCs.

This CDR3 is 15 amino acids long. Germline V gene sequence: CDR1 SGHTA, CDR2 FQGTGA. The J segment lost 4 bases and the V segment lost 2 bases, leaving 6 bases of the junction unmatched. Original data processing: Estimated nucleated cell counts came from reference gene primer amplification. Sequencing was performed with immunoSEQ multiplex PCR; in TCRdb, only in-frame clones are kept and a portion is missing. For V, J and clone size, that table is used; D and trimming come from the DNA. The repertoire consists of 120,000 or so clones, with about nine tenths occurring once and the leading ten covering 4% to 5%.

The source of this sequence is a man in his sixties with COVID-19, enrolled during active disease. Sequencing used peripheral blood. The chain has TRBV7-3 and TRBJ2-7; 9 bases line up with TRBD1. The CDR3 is CASSLAGQGVYEQYF. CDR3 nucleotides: TGTGCCAGCAGCTTAGCGGGACAGGGAGTGTACGAGCAGTACTTC.